A selection of T cell receptor beta chains follows, all from one sample in a study of T cell responses to AZD1222 COVID-19 vaccine. Method: immunoSEQ multiplex PCR; TCRdb's copy keeps in-frame clones and lacks some. Counted here are 30,000 to 35,000 clones, approximately 93% occurring once; the ten biggest clones make up roughly 44%. The sequencing here drew on peripheral blood, taken on day 0 of AZD1222 vaccination. The receptors were sampled from an adult in good health. Both conserved end residues are part of each CDR3. D genes are given only for firm matches. Rows may omit the clone size; those that give it use once, few, many or a size class.

V gene: TRBV7-8; D gene: TRBD1; J gene: TRBJ2-2; clone size: .; CDR3 length: 16; CDR3 DNA: TGTGCCAGCAGGTTTCGGACAGGGGCGAACACCGGGGAGCTGTTTTTT; CDR3 protein: CASRFRTGANTGELFF
V gene: TRBV7-2; D gene: .; J gene: TRBJ1-3; clone size: once; CDR3 length: 16; CDR3 DNA: TGTGCCAGCAGCTTAAAAGGGAAGAACTCTGGAAACACCATATATTTT; CDR3 protein: CASSLKGKNSGNTIYF
V gene: TRBV7-2; D gene: TRBD2; J gene: TRBJ2-7; clone size: .; CDR3 length: 15; CDR3 DNA: TGTGCCAGCAGCCCTAGCGGGGGTCTCTCCTACGAGCAGTACTTC; CDR3 protein: CASSPSGGLSYEQYF
V gene: TRBV5-4; D gene: .; J gene: TRBJ1-1; clone size: .; CDR3 length: 14; CDR3 DNA: TGTGCCAGCAGCCCGGAGACGGGGAACACTGAAGCTTTCTTT; CDR3 protein: CASSPETGNTEAFF
V gene: TRBV19; D gene: .; J gene: TRBJ2-2; clone size: .; CDR3 length: 15; CDR3 DNA: TGTGCCAGTAGTATGGGCAGGGCCGGCACCGGGGAGCTGTTTTTT; CDR3 protein: CASSMGRAGTGELFF
V gene: TRBV5-4; D gene: .; J gene: TRBJ1-2; clone size: few; CDR3 length: 16; CDR3 DNA: TGTGCCAGCAGCTCCGCGATGAATTACGGCAGTAAAGGCTACACCTTC; CDR3 protein: CASSSAMNYGSKGYTF
V gene: TRBV2; D gene: TRBD2; J gene: TRBJ2-1; clone size: .; CDR3 length: 13; CDR3 DNA: TGTGCCAGCACACTAGCGGGGCTCAATGAGCAGTTCTTC; CDR3 protein: CASTLAGLNEQFF
V gene: TRBV24-1; D gene: TRBD1; J gene: TRBJ2-2; clone size: once; CDR3 length: 15; CDR3 DNA: TGTGCCACCAGTGATTCCGGACAGGGGAACGGGGAGCTGTTTTTT; CDR3 protein: CATSDSGQGNGELFF
V gene: TRBV11-2; D gene: TRBD1; J gene: TRBJ1-2; clone size: few; CDR3 length: 15; CDR3 DNA: TGTGCCAGCAGCTTAAGGACAGGATGGAACTATGGCTACACCTTC; CDR3 protein: CASSLRTGWNYGYTF
V gene: TRBV27; D gene: .; J gene: TRBJ1-2; clone size: few; CDR3 length: 18; CDR3 DNA: TGTGCCAGCAGTCCCTCCCCCTATGGGCAGCCAGATAACTATGGCTACACCTTC; CDR3 protein: CASSPSPYGQPDNYGYTF
V gene: TRBV5-4; D gene: .; J gene: TRBJ2-3; clone size: .; CDR3 length: 14; CDR3 DNA: TGTGCCAGCAGCTTGGGACTGAGCACAGATACGCAGTATTTT; CDR3 protein: CASSLGLSTDTQYF
V gene: TRBV10-3; D gene: TRBD1; J gene: TRBJ2-7; clone size: .; CDR3 length: 14; CDR3 DNA: TGTGCCACCACCCGGACAGGGGTTAACTACGAGCAGTACTTC; CDR3 protein: CATTRTGVNYEQYF
V gene: TRBV5-1; D gene: .; J gene: TRBJ2-1; clone size: once; CDR3 length: 13; CDR3 DNA: TGCGCCAGCAGCTTGGCCGGAGCCAGCAGGCAGTTCTTC; CDR3 protein: CASSLAGASRQFF
V gene: TRBV12-3/TRBV12-4; D gene: .; J gene: TRBJ2-3; clone size: .; CDR3 length: 13; CDR3 DNA: TGTGCCAGCAGCCCCCCTGGCACAGATACGCAGTATTTT; CDR3 protein: CASSPPGTDTQYF
V gene: TRBV12-3/TRBV12-4; D gene: .; J gene: TRBJ2-1; clone size: .; CDR3 length: 13; CDR3 DNA: TGTGCCAGCAGTTTAAGGGGGGGTGATGAGCAGTTCTTC; CDR3 protein: CASSLRGGDEQFF
V gene: TRBV14; D gene: .; J gene: TRBJ1-1; clone size: .; CDR3 length: 16; CDR3 DNA: TGTGCCAGCAGCCAAGACGGGAGGGTTGTGAACACTGAAGCTTTCTTT; CDR3 protein: CASSQDGRVVNTEAFF
V gene: TRBV27; D gene: .; J gene: TRBJ2-7; clone size: .; CDR3 length: 14; CDR3 DNA: TGTGCCAGCAGTTTGGTCGCTAGCTCCTACGAGCAGTACTTC; CDR3 protein: CASSLVASSYEQYF
V gene: TRBV5-1; D gene: TRBD1; J gene: TRBJ1-6; clone size: .; CDR3 length: 16; CDR3 DNA: TGCGCCAGCAGCTTGGTCGCGGGACAGGAGGATTCACCCCTCCACTTT; CDR3 protein: CASSLVAGQEDSPLHF
V gene: TRBV6-5; D gene: .; J gene: TRBJ1-1; clone size: once; CDR3 length: 15; CDR3 DNA: TGTGCCAGCAGTTACTTTCCGTTCTTGGACACTGAAGCTTTCTTT; CDR3 protein: CASSYFPFLDTEAFF
V gene: TRBV2; D gene: .; J gene: TRBJ2-2; clone size: .; CDR3 length: 14; CDR3 DNA: TGTGCCAGCAGTTCCCAGGGTCACACCGGGGAGCTGTTTTTT; CDR3 protein: CASSSQGHTGELFF
V gene: TRBV30; D gene: .; J gene: TRBJ1-2; clone size: .; CDR3 length: 15; CDR3 DNA: TGTGCCTGGAGAACTGATAGGGGGATGTGGTATGGCTACACCTTC; CDR3 protein: CAWRTDRGMWYGYTF
V gene: TRBV9; D gene: TRBD1; J gene: TRBJ2-1; clone size: .; CDR3 length: 15; CDR3 DNA: TGTGCCAGCAGCGTGACAGGGGGCTCGTACAATGAGCAGTTCTTC; CDR3 protein: CASSVTGGSYNEQFF
V gene: TRBV30; D gene: .; J gene: TRBJ1-1; clone size: .; CDR3 length: 11; CDR3 DNA: TGTGCCTGGAGGTTGAACACTGAAGCTTTCTTT; CDR3 protein: CAWRLNTEAFF
V gene: TRBV5-6; D gene: .; J gene: TRBJ1-3; clone size: .; CDR3 length: 12; CDR3 DNA: TGTGCCAGCAGCTTGGAACGAAACACCATATATTTT; CDR3 protein: CASSLERNTIYF
V gene: TRBV6-5; D gene: .; J gene: TRBJ2-5; clone size: once; CDR3 length: 15; CDR3 DNA: TGTGCCAGCAGTTACACCGCACTAGAAGGAGAGACCCAGTACTTC; CDR3 protein: CASSYTALEGETQYF
V gene: TRBV9; D gene: TRBD2; J gene: TRBJ2-1; clone size: .; CDR3 length: 16; CDR3 DNA: TGTGCCAGCAGCGTAGGAGTTAGCGGGGGGACTACCAAGCAGTTCTTC; CDR3 protein: CASSVGVSGGTTKQFF
V gene: TRBV6-2/TRBV6-3; D gene: TRBD1; J gene: TRBJ1-2; clone size: .; CDR3 length: 14; CDR3 DNA: TGTGCCAGCAGTGACAGGGGGCCTGACTATGGCTACACCTTC; CDR3 protein: CASSDRGPDYGYTF
V gene: TRBV6-2/TRBV6-3; D gene: .; J gene: TRBJ2-5; clone size: .; CDR3 length: 17; CDR3 DNA: TGTGCCAGCAGCCGCATGGCGTCAACCCAGCCCGGGGAGACCCAGTACTTC; CDR3 protein: CASSRMASTQPGETQYF
V gene: TRBV5-5; D gene: .; J gene: TRBJ2-5; clone size: .; CDR3 length: 14; CDR3 DNA: TGTGCCAGCAGCTTAGGGACAAGCCAAGAGACCCAGTACTTC; CDR3 protein: CASSLGTSQETQYF
V gene: TRBV7-9; D gene: TRBD1; J gene: TRBJ1-5; clone size: .; CDR3 length: 16; CDR3 DNA: TGTGCCAGCAGCTTAGCGATCGGACAGGGCAATCAGCCCCAGCATTTT; CDR3 protein: CASSLAIGQGNQPQHF
V gene: TRBV7-6; D gene: .; J gene: TRBJ1-1; clone size: .; CDR3 length: 16; CDR3 DNA: TGTGCCAGCAGCTTAGCGAAGGGGTACATGAACACTGAAGCTTTCTTT; CDR3 protein: CASSLAKGYMNTEAFF
V gene: TRBV9; D gene: .; J gene: TRBJ2-2; clone size: .; CDR3 length: 15; CDR3 DNA: TGTGCCAGCAGCGTAGTAGCGGTGAACACCGGGGAGCTGTTTTTT; CDR3 protein: CASSVVAVNTGELFF
V gene: TRBV5-4; D gene: .; J gene: TRBJ1-2; clone size: .; CDR3 length: 14; CDR3 DNA: TGTGCCAGCAGATCCAACGGGGAGGACTATGGCTACACCTTC; CDR3 protein: CASRSNGEDYGYTF
V gene: TRBV9; D gene: .; J gene: TRBJ1-6; clone size: .; CDR3 length: 14; CDR3 DNA: TGTGCCAGCAGGTCAACGAGCGGGAATTCACCCCTCCACTTT; CDR3 protein: CASRSTSGNSPLHF
V gene: TRBV3-1/TRBV3-2; D gene: TRBD1; J gene: TRBJ1-6; clone size: .; CDR3 length: 16; CDR3 DNA: TGTGCCAGCAGCCAACAACCGGGACAGAGAAATTCACCCCTCCACTTT; CDR3 protein: CASSQQPGQRNSPLHF
V gene: TRBV7-9; D gene: TRBD1; J gene: TRBJ1-1; clone size: .; CDR3 length: 16; CDR3 DNA: TGTGCCAGCAGTCCGAGGGACAGGGCCTTTATCACTGAAGCTTTCTTT; CDR3 protein: CASSPRDRAFITEAFF
V gene: TRBV7-9; D gene: .; J gene: TRBJ1-2; clone size: .; CDR3 length: 13; CDR3 DNA: TGTGCCAGCAGCTTAGAAACAACGCGGGGCTACACCTTC; CDR3 protein: CASSLETTRGYTF
V gene: TRBV19; D gene: TRBD1; J gene: TRBJ2-7; clone size: .; CDR3 length: 14; CDR3 DNA: TGTGCCAGTAGTAAGGACAGGGGGCGTCGCGAGCAGTACTTC; CDR3 protein: CASSKDRGRREQYF
V gene: TRBV30; D gene: .; J gene: TRBJ1-1; clone size: once; CDR3 length: 13; CDR3 DNA: TGTGCCTGCCAGAGCCACATGAACACTGAAGCTTTCTTT; CDR3 protein: CACQSHMNTEAFF
V gene: TRBV7-2; D gene: TRBD1; J gene: TRBJ1-1; clone size: .; CDR3 length: 14; CDR3 DNA: TGTGCCAGCAGCTTCAGGGGGCGCGACACTGAAGCTTTCTTT; CDR3 protein: CASSFRGRDTEAFF
V gene: TRBV5-4; D gene: TRBD1; J gene: TRBJ1-1; clone size: .; CDR3 length: 13; CDR3 DNA: TGTGCCAGCTGGGACAGGAGGAACACTGAAGCTTTCTTT; CDR3 protein: CASWDRRNTEAFF
V gene: TRBV9; D gene: TRBD1; J gene: TRBJ2-5; clone size: .; CDR3 length: 15; CDR3 DNA: TGTGCCAGCAGCATCGGACAGGGGCGCCAAGAGACCCAGTACTTC; CDR3 protein: CASSIGQGRQETQYF
V gene: TRBV19; D gene: TRBD2; J gene: TRBJ2-2; clone size: .; CDR3 length: 16; CDR3 DNA: TGTGCCAGTAGTATGCTGGCGGGGGGGGAAAACGGGGAGCTGTTTTTT; CDR3 protein: CASSMLAGGENGELFF
V gene: TRBV12-5; D gene: .; J gene: TRBJ1-1; clone size: .; CDR3 length: 13; CDR3 DNA: TGTGCTAGTGGTTTGTACGGGGACACTGAAGCTTTCTTT; CDR3 protein: CASGLYGDTEAFF
V gene: TRBV7-6; D gene: .; J gene: TRBJ2-1; clone size: .; CDR3 length: 15; CDR3 DNA: TGTGCCAGCAGCCATCCTGGAAGGGTCTACAATGAGCAGTTCTTC; CDR3 protein: CASSHPGRVYNEQFF
V gene: TRBV2; D gene: TRBD1; J gene: TRBJ2-5; clone size: once; CDR3 length: 15; CDR3 DNA: TGTGCCAGCAGTCCCCTGACAGGGTCGAGGGGGACCCAGTACTTC; CDR3 protein: CASSPLTGSRGTQYF
V gene: TRBV10-3; D gene: .; J gene: TRBJ1-1; clone size: .; CDR3 length: 15; CDR3 DNA: TGTGCCATCAGAGGGGGGAGGGAAGAGGACACTGAAGCTTTCTTT; CDR3 protein: CAIRGGREEDTEAFF
V gene: TRBV5-6; D gene: .; J gene: TRBJ1-2; clone size: .; CDR3 length: 12; CDR3 DNA: TGTGCCAGCAGCTTGGACAGCGGTGGCTACACCTTC; CDR3 protein: CASSLDSGGYTF
V gene: TRBV18; D gene: .; J gene: TRBJ1-6; clone size: once; CDR3 length: 15; CDR3 DNA: TGTGCCAGCTCAAGTTTCGGGCGCGCCGATTCACCCCTCCACTTT; CDR3 protein: CASSSFGRADSPLHF
V gene: TRBV5-1; D gene: TRBD2; J gene: TRBJ2-7; clone size: .; CDR3 length: 17; CDR3 DNA: TGCGCCAGCAGCCAGCCGGGACTAGCGGGGGGAAGCTACGAGCAGTACTTC; CDR3 protein: CASSQPGLAGGSYEQYF
V gene: TRBV4-2; D gene: TRBD1; J gene: TRBJ2-1; clone size: .; CDR3 length: 15; CDR3 DNA: TGTGCCAGCAGCTTCCGGACAGGGAAATACAATGAGCAGTTCTTC; CDR3 protein: CASSFRTGKYNEQFF
V gene: TRBV30; D gene: TRBD1; J gene: TRBJ1-2; clone size: .; CDR3 length: 15; CDR3 DNA: TGTGCCCTTTACAGGGGGCGCATGGTCAACTATGGCTACACCTTC; CDR3 protein: CALYRGRMVNYGYTF
V gene: TRBV11-2; D gene: .; J gene: TRBJ1-2; clone size: .; CDR3 length: 14; CDR3 DNA: TGTGCCAGCAGCGCCGGGACGGTGAACTATGGCTACACCTTC; CDR3 protein: CASSAGTVNYGYTF